This TCR beta chain came from a study of cytomegalovirus exposure and HLA in healthy donors. On this clone itself: Its antigen remains unidentified.

The CDR3 is made up of 16 amino acids. The germline gives CDR1 MGHRA, CDR2 YSYEKL. Trimming took 2 bases from V and 4 from J; bases not matched to a gene: 5. General observations from the study: Some segments of the V type, notably TRBV6-2 and TRBV6-3, were excluded as indistinguishable. What TCR beta sequences reportedly achieved was accurate prediction of HLA-A and HLA-B alleles in most subjects.

The primer mix had 60 Vbeta and 13 Jbeta primers. Original methodology: The count from a later analysis was some 80 million unique TCR beta chains, 9.5 million to 11 million of them shared. Generated by immunoSEQ multiplex PCR, the TCRdb table keeps only in-frame clones and is missing some. V, J and clone size are those of that table, while D and trimming were read from the DNA. The sample carries 250,000 to 350,000 clones, 80% to 90% recorded once. The material sequenced was PBMCs. The sequence came from a man in his forties in good health and CMV-seropositive. This chain links TRBV4-1 with TRBJ2-5; 12 bases match TRBD2. Here the CDR3 DNA reads TGCGCCAGCAGCCAACCTCCGGGACTAGCGGGAGAGACCCAGTACTTC. It is translated as CASSQPPGLAGETQYF.